Following are 32 T cell receptor beta chains from one sample sequenced in a study of control samples from healthy donors and cancer patients. The table came from immunoSEQ multiplex PCR; TCRdb's copy has only in-frame clones and leaves some out. Altogether about 130,000 clones are present, 90% to 95% being singletons, with the ten largest covering more than 13%. The sequencing sample was made of PBMCs. The receptors were gathered from a man in his sixties with colorectal cancer.

This chain connects TRBV7-9 to TRBJ1-3; D uncertain. Trimming took off 0 bases at V and 0 bases at J, with 9 bases between the two ends. CDR3 length: 16 residues. The germline V gene encodes CDR1 SEHNR and CDR2 FQNEAQ (reference sequence). CDR3 in amino acids: CASSLATPISGNTIYF. The CDR3 DNA reads TGTGCCAGCAGCTTAGCTACACCCATCTCTGGAAACACCATATATTTT.

This chain uses TRBV18 with TRBJ2-5; the match to TRBD1 covers 7 bases. V was clipped by 6 bases and J by 3 bases; unmatched bases: 10. CDR1 and CDR2 (germline): KGHSH, LQKENI. This CDR3 contains 15 residues. CDR3 amino acids: CASSLSRQGKETQYF. CDR3 sequence (DNA): TGTGCCAGCTCTCTATCTCGACAGGGTAAAGAGACCCAGTACTTC.

The V call is TRBV19, the J call TRBJ2-3; D not resolved. The CDR3 runs to 14 residues. Germline CDR1 reads LNHDA; CDR2 reads SQIVND (reference sequence). The ends were cut back, 4 bases at V and 0 bases at J, with 8 bases in the middle. CDR3 coding DNA: TGTGCCAGTAGTACCCAAGCTAGCACAGATACGCAGTATTTT. This sequence encodes CASSTQASTDTQYF.

As DNA, the CDR3 is TGTGCCAGCAGTCCCTTCAGGGGAGGCAATCAGCCCCAGCATTTT. It specifies CASSPFRGGNQPQHF. This sequence joins TRBV6-2 or TRBV6-3 and TRBJ1-5; a weak D match, TRBD1 (6 bases). The CDR3 covers 15 residues. Germline V gives CDR1 MNHEY, CDR2 SVGEGT. The germline V and J ends were trimmed by 5 bases and 2 bases, with 13 bases remaining between them.

A word on this clone: In the same sample, other DNA sequences code for this CDR3. V and J are TRBV5-4 and TRBJ1-2; TRBD1 matches 7 bases. The V segment lost 3 bases and the J segment 5 bases; nucleotides outside the gene matches: 4. The germline gives CDR1 SGHNT, CDR2 YYREEE (reference sequence). There are 13 residues in the CDR3. In DNA form, the CDR3 reads TGTGCCAGCAGCTCCACAGGGGTATATGGCTACACCTTC. This encodes CASSSTGVYGYTF.

This rearrangement joins TRBV5-4 to TRBJ1-1; no definite D call. CDR3 length: 12 amino acids. The germline V gene encodes CDR1 SGHNT and CDR2 YYREEE (reference sequence). Trimming pared 3 bases from V and 3 bases from J, leaving 6 bases between. The CDR3 loop is CASSSLDTEAFF. CDR3 bases: TGTGCCAGCAGCTCCCTGGACACTGAAGCTTTCTTT.

V usage is TRBV5-1 and J usage is TRBJ1-1, with D perhaps TRBD1 (5 bases). The germline V gene has CDR1 SGHRS and CDR2 YFSETQ. This CDR3 is built from 15 residues. Trimming removed 2 bases from V and 1 base from J, with 12 bases in between. CDR3 sequence: CASSFGGNWNTEAFF. CDR3 nucleotide sequence: TGCGCCAGCAGCTTTGGGGGGAATTGGAACACTGAAGCTTTCTTT. Full variable domain (rest looked up from reference TRBV5-1 and TRBJ1-1): KAGVTQTPRYLIKTRGQQVTLSCSPISGHRSVSWYQQTPGQGLQFLFEYFSETQRNKGNFPGRFSGRQFSNSRSEMNVSTLELGDSALYLCASSFGGNWNTEAFFGQGTRLTVV.

This sequence joins TRBV13 and TRBJ1-1; D unclear. Trimming cost V 2 bases and J 4 bases, with 14 bases left between them. This CDR3 has 15 amino acids. The germline CDR1 and CDR2 sequences are PRHDT and FYEKMQ (reference sequence). The CDR3 sequence is CASSLSSWRVTEAFF. CDR3 DNA sequence: TGTGCCAGCAGCTTATCTTCGTGGAGGGTCACTGAAGCTTTCTTT.

This clone has a single count. The V and J genes are TRBV6-1 and TRBJ2-1, with no clear D. The V end lost 4 bases, the J end lost 5 bases, and 18 bases lay between the germline ends. The V gene's germline CDR1 is MNHNS and CDR2 SASEGT. The CDR3 has 16 residues. The CDR3 nucleotides are TGTGCCAGCAGTGTCAATGTTGGATCGACCGACAATGAGCAGTTCTTC. Its protein product is CASSVNVGSTDNEQFF.

This clone is a singleton in its sample. The junction departs from germline at one end; a sequencing error may be responsible. This chain uses TRBV7-9 with TRBJ2-2; weak D call: TRBD1 (6 bases). This CDR3 region has 16 residues. Per the germline V gene, CDR1 is SEHNR and CDR2 is FQNEAQ (reference sequence). The CDR3 loop reads CASSAQGRLNAGELFF. The DNA for the CDR3 is TGTGCCAGCAGCGCCCAGGGGCGTCTGAACGCCGGGGAGCTGTTTTTT.

The chain combines TRBV9 with TRBJ2-3; 10 positions agree with TRBD2. Per germline, CDR1 SGDLS and CDR2 YYNGEE. V shed 0 bases and J 1 base; nucleotides not matched to a gene: 8. The CDR3 length is 18 residues. The CDR3 loop reads CASSVALAGAWGTDTQYF. CDR3 sequence (DNA): TGTGCCAGCAGCGTAGCGCTAGCGGGGGCCTGGGGCACAGATACGCAGTATTTT.

The chain employs TRBV7-2 and TRBJ2-7; D possibly matches TRBD1 or TRBD2 (5 bases each). This CDR3 spans 14 amino acids. Trimming took 0 bases from V and 4 from J, leaving 10 bases between them. CDR1 is SGHTA and CDR2 is FQGNSA in the germline V gene. CDR3 nucleotides: TGTGCCAGCAGCTTAGCGGGGGTGGCGTACGAGCAGTACTTC. As protein: CASSLAGVAYEQYF.

This chain connects TRBV27 to TRBJ1-1; D call uncertain. Per germline, CDR1 MNHEY and CDR2 SMNVEV (reference sequence). Trimming left V 2 bases short and J 1 base short, with 5 bases between. CDR3 size: 13 residues. The CDR3 sequence: CASSLLGNTEAFF. The CDR3 nucleotides are TGTGCCAGCAGTTTACTAGGGAACACTGAAGCTTTCTTT.

The chain combines TRBV5-1 with TRBJ2-5; D possibly corresponds to TRBD2 (5 bases). The length of the CDR3 is 13 residues. In germline, CDR1 is SGHRS, CDR2 YFSETQ. The V and J ends lost 10 bases and 2 bases respectively, with 15 bases between them. The CDR3 DNA follows: TGCGCCTCCGGGGTGACCGAGCAAGAGACCCAGTACTTC. As protein: CASGVTEQETQYF.

This chain links TRBV15 with TRBJ2-5; maybe TRBD1 (6 bases). CDR1 LNHNV and CDR2 YYDKDF come from the germline V gene (reference sequence). V lost 7 bases to trimming and J lost 2 bases, with 11 bases between them. The CDR3 loop spans 13 amino acids. CDR3 region: CATTRGQQETQYF. The CDR3 bases are TGTGCCACCACCCGGGGACAACAAGAGACCCAGTACTTC.

The chain combines TRBV19 with TRBJ2-5; 10 bases align to TRBD2. V gave up 5 bases and J gave up 1 base; unmatched junction bases: 7. Germline CDR1 is LNHDA and CDR2 is SQIVND (reference sequence). The CDR3 has 16 amino acids. The CDR3 region is CASSPERGGLQETQYF. The CDR3 coding sequence is TGTGCCAGTAGTCCAGAGCGGGGGGGCCTCCAAGAGACCCAGTACTTC.

The chain joins TRBV2 to TRBJ1-4, with D possibly TRBD1 on 5 matching bases. Trimming removed 11 bases at V and 3 bases at J, with 13 bases between. Germline V gene sequence: CDR1 SNHLY, CDR2 FYNNEI. The CDR3 has 13 residues. This CDR3 reads CASAVGANEKLFF. CDR3 DNA sequence: TGTGCCTCGGCCGTAGGGGCTAATGAAAAACTGTTTTTT. Full variable domain (rest looked up from reference TRBV2 and TRBJ1-4): EPEVTQTPSHQVTQMGQEVILRCVPISNHLYFYWYRQILGQKVEFLVSFYNNEISEKSEIFDDQFSVERPDGSNFTLKIRSTKLEDSAMYFCASAVGANEKLFFGSGTQLSVL.

As DNA, the CDR3 is TGCAGCGTTGCCGTCAGGGCGAGGGGTGAAAAACTGTTTTTT. Protein sequence: CSVAVRARGEKLFF. The chain carries TRBV29-1 and TRBJ1-4; D perhaps matches TRBD1 (5 bases). The CDR3 has 14 amino acids. V was trimmed by 4 bases and J by 7 bases, leaving 16 bases between them. Germline V gene sequence: CDR1 SQVTM, CDR2 ANQGSEA.

The chain links TRBV11-2 to TRBJ1-2; D gene ambiguous. The germline gives CDR1 SGHAT, CDR2 FQNNGV. The CDR3 spans 15 residues. V dropped 2 bases and J dropped 5 bases, with 15 bases sitting between them. The CDR3 sequence is CASSLFPSSLYGYTF. CDR3 nucleotide sequence: TGTGCCAGCAGCTTATTCCCCTCGTCTCTATATGGCTACACCTTC.

The genes are TRBV2 and TRBJ2-1; D unresolved. Per germline, CDR1 SNHLY and CDR2 FYNNEI. Trimming cost V 5 bases and J 2 bases, with 10 bases left between them. The CDR3 has 14 amino acids. CDR3 nucleotides: TGTGCCAGCAGTAATCAGAGTCCCTACAATGAGCAGTTCTTC. This encodes CASSNQSPYNEQFF.

CDR3 coding DNA: TGTGCCAGCAGCTCACAGGGTAGTGGCACTGAAGCTTTCTTT. This encodes CASSSQGSGTEAFF. This chain connects TRBV7-9 to TRBJ1-1; weak D call: TRBD1 (6 bases). The CDR3 is 14 residues long. The V end lost 4 bases, the J end lost 4 bases, and 13 bases lay between the germline ends. Germline V gene sequence: CDR1 SEHNR, CDR2 FQNEAQ (reference sequence).

The V call is TRBV19, the J call TRBJ1-5; 10 nucleotides agree with TRBD1. Germline values: CDR1 LNHDA, CDR2 SQIVND (reference sequence). J was trimmed by 7 bases and V by 8 bases; bases with no gene match: 17. The CDR3 length is 17 residues. CDR3 residues: CASQPGTGAPKSQPQHF. CDR3 nucleotides: TGTGCCAGTCAACCCGGGACAGGGGCCCCGAAGAGCCAGCCCCAGCATTTT.

The rearrangement uses TRBV19 and TRBJ2-3; TRBD2 matches 11 bases. V dropped 4 bases and J dropped 1; count of bases not matched to a gene: 4. The CDR3 is 16 amino acids. The V gene's germline CDR1 is LNHDA and CDR2 SQIVND (reference sequence). This chain's CDR3 is CASSRQLAGGTDTQYF. The CDR3 bases are TGTGCCAGTAGTAGGCAACTAGCGGGAGGCACAGATACGCAGTATTTT.

The chain has TRBV5-1 and TRBJ2-7; D possibly corresponds to TRBD2 (7 bases). In germline, CDR1 is SGHRS, CDR2 YFSETQ. The germline V and J ends were trimmed by 0 bases and 0 bases, with 13 bases remaining between them. This CDR3 region has 16 residues. CDR3 nucleotide sequence: TGCGCCAGCAGCTTGGCCGCGGGGGCGTTCTCCTACGAGCAGTACTTC. Translation: CASSLAAGAFSYEQYF.

V gene TRBV19 combines with J gene TRBJ1-1; the D gene is possibly TRBD1 (5 bases). Looked up from germline, CDR1 is LNHDA and CDR2 is SQIVND (reference sequence). The CDR3 has 15 residues. V gave up 3 bases and J gave up 6 bases, with 17 bases separating them. The CDR3 loop is CASSMSRGGVAEAFF. The CDR3 DNA reads as TGTGCCAGTAGTATGTCCCGGGGGGGGGTCGCTGAAGCTTTCTTT.

The chain uses TRBV30 and TRBJ1-3, with TRBD1 as a possible D gene (6 bases). The V and J ends lost 5 bases and 2 bases respectively, with 10 bases between them. Germline assignment: CDR1 GTSNPN and CDR2 SVGIG (reference sequence). The CDR3 loop spans 13 amino acids. CDR3 nucleotide sequence: TGTGCCTGGGCCGGGACACCTGGAAACACCATATATTTT. Translated, it gives CAWAGTPGNTIYF. Complete variable domain (other parts from reference TRBV30 and TRBJ1-3): SQTIHQWPATLVQPVGSPLSLECTVEGTSNPNLYWYRQAAGRGLQLLFYSVGIGQISSEVPQNLSASRPQDRQFILSSKKLLLSDSGFYLCAWAGTPGNTIYFGEGSWLTVV.

The chain recombines TRBV10-3 with TRBJ2-7, with TRBD1 matching over 11 bases. The CDR3 is made up of 14 amino acids. Germline assignment: CDR1 ENHRY and CDR2 SYGVKD. The junction had 2 bases not matched to a gene; V was cut back by 4 bases and J by 3 bases. In DNA form, the CDR3 reads TGTGCCATCAGTGGGGACAGGGGGATCTACGAGCAGTACTTC. Protein: CAISGDRGIYEQYF.

As regards this clone: Other nucleotide sequences in the sample specify the same CDR3. The chain recombines TRBV24-1 with TRBJ2-5, with D hard to call. The CDR3 consists of 13 residues. Germline CDR1 reads KGHDR; CDR2 reads SFDVKD. The V gene lost 3 bases and the J gene lost 1 base, with 5 bases spanning the gap. This chain's CDR3 is CATSDGSQETQYF. The CDR3 DNA follows: TGTGCCACCAGTGATGGCTCCCAAGAGACCCAGTACTTC.

This clone was picked up one time. The rearrangement uses TRBV11-2 and TRBJ2-2, with 7 bases lining up with TRBD1. Trimming removed 3 bases from V and 7 bases from J; junction bases left unmatched: 8. CDR1 and CDR2 from the germline V gene are SGHAT and FQNNGV. This CDR3 has 15 residues. CDR3 protein: CASSFQRGRDGELFF. CDR3 nucleotides: TGTGCCAGCAGCTTCCAGAGGGGGCGTGACGGGGAGCTGTTTTTT.

Here the CDR3 reads CASSYVGGAQETQYF. The CDR3 DNA follows: TGTGCCAGCAGTTACGTCGGGGGGGCACAAGAGACCCAGTACTTC. The V and J genes are TRBV6-2 or TRBV6-3 and TRBJ2-5; TRBD2 aligns across 8 bases. Germline loops: CDR1 MNHEY, CDR2 SVGEGT. The CDR3 is 15 amino acids. The V segment lost 2 bases and the J segment 2 bases; nucleotides outside the gene matches: 4.

The chain employs TRBV29-1 and TRBJ1-3; tentative D call: TRBD1 (6 bases). Trimming left V 6 bases short and J 2 bases short, with 11 bases between. The CDR3 length is 13 residues. Germline CDR1 is SQVTM and CDR2 is ANQGSEA. CDR3 coding DNA: TGCAGCGTGTACGGGACACCTGGAAACACCATATATTTT. This codes for CSVYGTPGNTIYF.

CDR3 nucleotide sequence: TGCAGCGTTGAGGGGGGATCCTACAATGAGCAGTTCTTC. Amino acid sequence: CSVEGGSYNEQFF. The V call is TRBV29-1, the J call TRBJ2-1, with a weak D call TRBD2 (6 bases). CDR1 SQVTM and CDR2 ANQGSEA come from the germline V gene. Trimming removed 3 bases from V and 1 base from J, with 7 bases in between. CDR3 size: 13 residues.